This T cell receptor (beta chain) was documented in a study of vaccination and CD4 T cells after COVID-19. Looking at the study overall: Post-COVID sampling occurred a median around 100 days after diagnosis (range 35 to 161). Each control culture was treated with a CEFX pool, an HIV-1 Nef pool, or no peptide.

Researchers used the Oncomine TCR Beta short-read assay to sequence DNA from cultured CD4+ T cells. TCRdb reanalysed the PCR reads using MiXCR and keeps one entry per CDR3 protein. The table includes over 15,000 distinct CDR3 sequences, more than 70% detected once. This CDR3 has 16 residues. Germline lookup yields CDR1 MNHEY and CDR2 SVGAGI. The J segment lost 0 bases and the V segment lost 0 bases, leaving 3 bases of the junction unmatched. As to treatment: roughly 10-day PBMC culture with coronavirus spike peptide pools or control peptides (ViraFEST assay). ViraFEST used peptide pools to expand antigen-specific T cells before TCR sequencing. About this clonotype: Antigen specificity is unknown.

The sequence was obtained from a human donor who had recovered from COVID-19. Specimen: CD4+ T cells from blood, cultured in vitro. This chain connects TRBV6-5 to TRBJ1-2, with 8 bases lining up with TRBD1. The DNA of the CDR3 is TGTGCCAGCAGTTACTCCGGACAGGGTACTAACTATGGCTACACCTTC. Its translation: CASSYSGQGTNYGYTF.